Below, 32 T cell receptor beta chains from the same sample are listed, as sequenced in a study of blood T cell repertoires in COVID-19. Produced via immunoSEQ multiplex PCR; TCRdb's table is partial and in-frame only. The sample lists roughly 150,000 clones; more than 65% were seen once. Sequencing used peripheral blood. The receptors come from a woman in her forties or fifties in a cohort sampled during active or convalescent COVID-19.

The chain links TRBV7-9 to TRBJ2-5, with 10 nucleotides matching TRBD1. This CDR3 spans 15 amino acids. Germline V gene lookup returns CDR1 SEHNR and CDR2 FQNEAQ (reference sequence). Trimming cost V 4 bases and J 1 base; bases outside gene matches: 3. Here the CDR3 DNA reads TGTGCCAGCAGCTCGGGACAGGGGACCCAAGAGACCCAGTACTTC. This codes for CASSSGQGTQETQYF.

The chain links TRBV3-1 (or the pseudogene TRBV3-2) to TRBJ2-2, with D hard to call. Trimming cost V 3 bases and J 7 bases, with 18 bases left between them. Germline V gene sequence: CDR1 LGHDT, CDR2 YNNKEL (reference sequence). The CDR3 is 16 residues long. The DNA for the CDR3 is TGTGCCAGCAGCCACTCTGCGGCGGCGAGAAGCGGGGAGCTGTTTTTT. Protein: CASSHSAAARSGELFF.

This rearrangement joins TRBV7-2 to TRBJ2-3; 10 positions match TRBD2. In germline, CDR1 is SGHTA, CDR2 FQGNSA. V lost 3 bases and J lost 0; bases outside the gene matches: 9. The length of the CDR3 is 18 residues. CDR3: CASSFSGATSGSTDTQYF. The CDR3 bases are TGTGCCAGCAGCTTCAGCGGGGCGACTAGCGGGAGCACAGATACGCAGTATTTT.

The chain employs TRBV2 and TRBJ2-7, with no clear D. CDR1 SNHLY and CDR2 FYNNEI come from the germline V gene. Trimming removed 6 bases at V and 6 bases at J, with 12 bases between. The CDR3 consists of 12 residues. The CDR3 DNA reads TGTGCCAGCAGCAACATTCCCTCCGAGCAGTACTTC. Its translation: CASSNIPSEQYF.

The chain employs TRBV15 and TRBJ2-7; 8 bases line up with TRBD1. J lost 1 base, V lost 5 bases, and 10 bases had no gene match. This CDR3 comprises 16 residues. Germline CDR1 LNHNV, CDR2 YYDKDF (reference sequence). CDR3 bases: TGTGCCACCAGCGGATCCCGGGACAGGAGTTCCTACGAGCAGTACTTC. Protein: CATSGSRDRSSYEQYF.

The gene calls are TRBV6-2 or TRBV6-3 and TRBJ2-5, with 8 bases aligning to TRBD2. From germline, CDR1 is MNHEY and CDR2 SVGEGT. Losses at the gene ends were 4 bases for V and 5 bases for J; bases not matched to a gene: 12. This CDR3 is built from 16 residues. CDR3 loop: CASSSLRGAPVETQYF. As DNA, the CDR3 is TGTGCCAGCAGTTCTTTGCGGGGGGCTCCTGTGGAGACCCAGTACTTC.

The chain joins TRBV5-1 to TRBJ2-3; 8 bases align to TRBD1. V trimming: 4 bases; J trimming: 0 bases; junction bases outside the gene matches: 4. The germline V gene has CDR1 SGHRS and CDR2 YFSETQ. There are 15 residues in the CDR3. This chain's CDR3 is CASSIGTGSTDTQYF. CDR3 DNA: TGCGCCAGCAGCATAGGGACAGGTAGCACAGATACGCAGTATTTT. The whole variable domain, filled in from reference TRBV5-1 and TRBJ2-3, reads KAGVTQTPRYLIKTRGQQVTLSCSPISGHRSVSWYQQTPGQGLQFLFEYFSETQRNKGNFPGRFSGRQFSNSRSEMNVSTLELGDSALYLCASSIGTGSTDTQYFGPGTRLTVL.

This clone came up a few times. The rearrangement links TRBV30 to TRBJ2-3; D possibly corresponds to TRBD1 (7 bases). CDR3 length equals 14 residues. Trimming left V 2 bases short and J 1 base short, with 10 bases between. The V gene's germline CDR1 is GTSNPN and CDR2 SVGIG (reference sequence). Here the CDR3 reads CAWSSRGGTDTQYF. CDR3 coding DNA: TGTGCCTGGAGTTCCAGGGGGGGCACAGATACGCAGTATTTT.

The chain carries TRBV4-1 and TRBJ2-2; tentative D call: TRBD1 (6 bases). Trimming left V 1 base short and J 3 bases short, with 15 bases between. Germline V gene data show CDR1 as MGHRA and CDR2 as YSYEKL. The CDR3 consists of 17 residues. In DNA, the CDR3 is TGCGCCAGCAGCCAAGCTACAGGACAGACCTACACCGGGGAGCTGTTTTTT. As protein: CASSQATGQTYTGELFF.

The chain uses TRBV6-5 and TRBJ1-2, with 7 bases identical to TRBD1. This CDR3 region has 14 residues. Germline CDR1 reads MNHEY; CDR2 reads SVGAGI. V lost 4 bases to trimming and J lost 7 bases; unmatched junction nucleotides: 9. The CDR3: CASSSRQGLGGYTF. The CDR3, as DNA: TGTGCCAGCAGTTCCCGACAGGGACTGGGTGGCTACACCTTC.

This clone was detected once. The chain is built from TRBV3-1 (or the pseudogene TRBV3-2) and TRBJ1-4, with D perhaps TRBD1 (6 bases). Trimming left V 4 bases short and J 1 base short, with 10 bases between. This CDR3 has 15 residues. Germline CDR1 reads LGHDT; CDR2 reads YNNKEL (reference sequence). Here the CDR3 DNA reads TGTGCCAGCAGCCGAAACAGGGTAACTAATGAAAAACTGTTTTTT. Its protein is CASSRNRVTNEKLFF.

V and J are TRBV7-2 and TRBJ2-1; TRBD1 aligns across 9 bases. Germline CDR1 reads SGHTA; CDR2 reads FQGNSA. With V trimmed by 2 bases and J by 6 bases, 5 bases remained unmatched. The CDR3 has 15 residues. CDR3 sequence: CASSLTGQGFNEQFF. In nucleotides, the CDR3 is TGTGCCAGCAGCTTAACGGGACAGGGTTTCAATGAGCAGTTCTTC.

This rearrangement joins TRBV19 to TRBJ2-2; possible D gene TRBD1, 5 bases. This CDR3 contains 14 residues. Trimming took 7 bases from V and 1 from J, leaving 10 bases between them. Germline values: CDR1 LNHDA, CDR2 SQIVND (reference sequence). The CDR3 protein is CASNFRVNTGELFF. The CDR3 coding sequence is TGTGCCAGTAATTTCAGGGTGAACACCGGGGAGCTGTTTTTT.

In this sample, this clone turned up a few times. CDR3 DNA: TGTGCCAGCAGTTACTCGCGGGAGGACACTGAAGCTTTCTTT. Translated, it gives CASSYSREDTEAFF. This chain links TRBV6-5 with TRBJ1-1; D remains unclear. Germline loops: CDR1 MNHEY, CDR2 SVGAGI. The CDR3 extends over 14 amino acids. Trimming removed 0 bases at V and 3 bases at J, with 8 bases between.

The chain recombines TRBV18 with TRBJ2-3, with 10 bases matching TRBD2. Trimming cost V 2 bases and J 1 base; bases outside gene matches: 0. The CDR3 consists of 15 residues. Germline V lookup: CDR1 KGHSH, CDR2 LQKENI. CDR3 amino acids: CASSPTSGGTDTQYF. The CDR3 nucleotides are TGTGCCAGCTCACCAACTAGCGGGGGCACAGATACGCAGTATTTT. Full variable domain (rest looked up from reference TRBV18 and TRBJ2-3): NAGVMQNPRHLVRRRGQEARLRCSPMKGHSHVYWYRQLPEEGLKFMVYLQKENIIDESGMPKERFSAEFPKEGPSILRIQQVVRGDSAAYFCASSPTSGGTDTQYFGPGTRLTVL.

The chain is built from TRBV19 and TRBJ1-1; TRBD1 might be the D (5 bases). V lost 3 bases and J lost 0, with 8 bases in between. The CDR3 runs 14 residues. Germline CDR1 reads LNHDA; CDR2 reads SQIVND (reference sequence). The CDR3 DNA follows: TGTGCCAGTAGTATGTCACAGGTGAACACTGAAGCTTTCTTT. This gives the protein CASSMSQVNTEAFF.

Comments on this clone: This same CDR3 is encoded by further DNA sequences in the sample. The chain employs TRBV30 and TRBJ1-2, with D perhaps matching TRBD1 (5 bases). From germline, CDR1 is GTSNPN and CDR2 SVGIG (reference sequence). Trimming cost V 8 bases and J 4 bases, with 8 bases left between them. This CDR3 spans 10 amino acids. The CDR3 DNA sequence: TGTGCCGGGGGACTCTATGGCTACACCTTC. Protein sequence: CAGGLYGYTF.

This chain uses TRBV7-6 with TRBJ2-7, with D possibly matching TRBD1 (5 bases). The V gene lost 0 bases and the J gene lost 6 bases, with 18 bases spanning the gap. The CDR3 runs to 16 residues. Germline assignment: CDR1 SGHVS and CDR2 FNYEAQ. CDR3 nucleotide sequence: TGTGCCAGCAGCTTAGCGCAGGTGGCTATCGACAGCGAGCAGTACTTC. Protein sequence: CASSLAQVAIDSEQYF.

This clone was recorded a few times. The genes are TRBV9 and TRBJ2-2; TRBD1 aligns across 8 bases. CDR1 is SGDLS and CDR2 is YYNGEE in the germline V gene. The CDR3 is 14 residues long. J was trimmed by 6 bases and V by 3 bases; bases with no gene match: 4. The CDR3 nucleotides are TGTGCCAGCAGCGAGACAGGGGTCGCCGGGGAGCTGTTTTTT. Translated, it gives CASSETGVAGELFF.

This chain connects TRBV12-3 or TRBV12-4 to TRBJ2-1; maybe TRBD2 (6 bases). V lost 5 bases to trimming and J lost 15 bases, with 14 bases between them. The CDR3 totals 11 residues. As DNA, the CDR3 is TGTGCCAGCAGTCCCCGGGACTCTCTGTTCTTC. Amino acid sequence: CASSPRDSLFF.

The genes are TRBV19 and TRBJ1-4; D is uncertain. The CDR3 totals 14 residues. Germline CDR1 LNHDA, CDR2 SQIVND (reference sequence). V lost 3 bases and J lost 6, with 11 bases in between. The CDR3 nucleotides are TGTGCCAGTAGTATGCTCGCCGGGGATGAAAAACTGTTTTTT. Translation: CASSMLAGDEKLFF.

The genes are TRBV10-3 and TRBJ2-5, with a tentative D call TRBD2 (6 bases). V dropped 2 bases and J dropped 5 bases, with 18 bases sitting between them. CDR1 and CDR2 from the germline V gene are ENHRY and SYGVKD. This CDR3 has 16 residues. CDR3 sequence (DNA): TGTGCCATCAGTGAGGGCGCGGGGCCAGCTTTTGAGACCCAGTACTTC. Amino acid sequence: CAISEGAGPAFETQYF.

The J gene is TRBJ1-2, the V gene TRBV7-9; 8 nucleotides align to TRBD1. This CDR3 spans 14 amino acids. CDR1 and CDR2 (germline): SEHNR, FQNEAQ (reference sequence). V was pared by 5 bases and J by 7 bases, with 9 bases of the junction left unmatched. As DNA, the CDR3 is TGTGCCAGCAGCGGACTCAGGGGGCTATCTGGCTACACCTTC. This sequence encodes CASSGLRGLSGYTF.

CDR3 DNA: TGTGCCAGCAGCTTTCCTAGCGGGGGTCTCGATGAGCAGTTCTTC. It specifies CASSFPSGGLDEQFF. The chain is built from TRBV7-6 and TRBJ2-1, with 10 bases that match TRBD2. The CDR3 contains 15 residues. Germline CDR1 is SGHVS and CDR2 is FNYEAQ. J gave up 8 bases and V 3 bases, and 7 bases lay outside the gene matches.

The chain employs TRBV7-2 and TRBJ2-7; 7 bases align to TRBD1. J gave up 4 bases and V 4 bases, and 10 bases lay outside the gene matches. Looked up from germline, CDR1 is SGHTA and CDR2 is FQGNSA. This CDR3 is built from 15 residues. Here the CDR3 reads CASSSTRDRVYEQYF. The CDR3 DNA sequence: TGTGCCAGCAGCTCGACTCGGGACAGAGTTTACGAGCAGTACTTC.

This clone is a singleton in its sample. CDR3 loop: CASKSQVAGAADYGYTF. The CDR3 nucleotides read TGCGCCAGCAAAAGTCAGGTGGCAGGGGCGGCGGACTATGGCTACACCTTC. V gene TRBV5-1 combines with J gene TRBJ1-2; possible D gene TRBD1, 6 bases. The germline gives CDR1 SGHRS, CDR2 YFSETQ. CDR3 size: 17 residues. Trimming removed 6 bases at V and 3 bases at J, with 24 bases between.

This clone has a single count. The chain carries TRBV12-5 and TRBJ1-6, with 9 bases lining up with TRBD1. Germline CDR1 is LGHNT and CDR2 is FRNRAP. V lost 0 bases and J lost 17; bases outside the gene matches: 5. CDR3 length: 13 amino acids. The CDR3 protein is CASGLVPGDRVHF. The CDR3 nucleotides are TGTGCTAGTGGTTTGGTACCGGGGGACAGGGTCCACTTT. Variable domain in full (rest from reference TRBV12-5 and TRBJ1-6): DARVTQTPRHKVTEMGQEVTMRCQPILGHNTVFWYRQTMMQGLELLAYFRNRAPLDDSGMPKDRFSAEMPDATLATLKIQPSEPRDSAVYFCASGLVPGDRVHFGNGTRLTVT.

The gene calls are TRBV6-6 and TRBJ1-5; TRBD1 matches at 7 bases. CDR3 size: 18 residues. CDR1 and CDR2 (germline): MNHNY, SVGAGI (reference sequence). V lost 6 bases and J lost 0; bases outside the gene matches: 14. The chain's CDR3 is CASRRSTAGTDSNQPQHF. CDR3 nucleotides: TGTGCCAGCAGGCGATCAACAGCCGGGACAGATAGCAATCAGCCCCAGCATTTT.

V is TRBV6-5 and J is TRBJ1-5; 9 positions agree with TRBD1. Germline V gene sequence: CDR1 MNHEY, CDR2 SVGAGI. CDR3 length: 12 amino acids. The V gene end was trimmed by 8 bases and the J gene end by 8 bases; junction bases not matched to a gene: 4. CDR3 protein: CASFRQGEPQHF. Here the CDR3 DNA reads TGTGCCAGCTTTCGACAGGGGGAGCCCCAGCATTTT.

Written as DNA, the CDR3 is TGTGCCAGCAGAGAGAAAAGAATGAACACTGAAGCTTTCTTT. This gives the protein CASREKRMNTEAFF. The chain joins TRBV3-1 (or the pseudogene TRBV3-2) to TRBJ1-1; D not certain. CDR3 length: 14 amino acids. The germline V and J ends were trimmed by 6 bases and 0 bases, with 11 bases remaining between them. Germline V gene sequence: CDR1 LGHDT, CDR2 YNNKEL (reference sequence).

The chain couples TRBV27 to TRBJ1-1; D is perhaps TRBD1 (5 bases). This CDR3 contains 12 residues. The V gene lost 7 bases and the J gene lost 8 bases, with 14 bases spanning the gap. Germline V gene lookup returns CDR1 MNHEY and CDR2 SMNVEV (reference sequence). The CDR3 reads CASNNRFGEAFF. The CDR3 DNA follows: TGTGCCAGCAACAACAGGTTCGGCGAAGCTTTCTTT.

The chain recombines TRBV15 with TRBJ2-4; 8 nucleotides align to TRBD2. The CDR3 is 13 residues long. CDR1 LNHNV and CDR2 YYDKDF come from the germline V gene (reference sequence). V shed 3 bases, J shed 9 bases, and the junction held 4 bases outside the gene matches. CDR3 DNA sequence: TGTGCCACCAGCAGGGGACTAGATGGCATTCAGTACTTC. Translated: CATSRGLDGIQYF.